Below are 10 T cell receptor beta chains sequenced from a single sample in a study of response to subunit inactivated influenza vaccine. One entry per CDR3 protein, called by TCRdb with MiXCR from the RT-PCR reads. The sample comprises about 540,000 distinct CDR3 sequences, 20% to 25% of which are singletons, and 2.5% to 3.5% rests with the top ten. This same sample was also part of a study on T cells expressing NK-cell markers. According to that study: UMI-tagged 5'RACE template switching yielded the TCR beta cDNA.

This material consisted of CD4+ T cells sorted from PBMCs, taken less than 13 days after vaccination. The receptors stem from a man between 45 and 60 years old who received an inactivated influenza vaccine.

The chain is built from TRBV3-1 and TRBJ2-6, with a weak D call TRBD2 (6 bases). Germline V gene lookup returns CDR1 LGHDT and CDR2 YNNKEL (reference sequence). The ends were cut back, 2 bases at V and 1 base at J, with 12 bases in the middle. The CDR3 runs 17 residues. The CDR3 here is CASSQTKAGSGANVLTF. DNA of the CDR3: TGTGCCAGCAGCCAAACCAAGGCGGGGTCTGGGGCCAACGTCCTGACTTTC.

The CDR3 reads CASSSIGTSSYEQYF. CDR3 nucleotide sequence: TGTGCCAGCAGCTCTATAGGGACTAGCTCCTACGAGCAGTACTTC. The chain couples TRBV7-2 to TRBJ2-7; 8 nucleotides agree with TRBD2. CDR3 size: 15 residues. Per the germline V gene, CDR1 is SGHTA and CDR2 is FQGNSA. Losses at the gene ends were 4 bases for V and 0 bases for J; bases not matched to a gene: 5.

Ten or more counts support this clonotype. The chain has TRBV5-1 and TRBJ2-1, with 10 bases aligning to TRBD2. This CDR3 comprises 15 residues. V dropped 6 bases and J dropped 6; count of bases not matched to a gene: 9. The germline CDR1 and CDR2 sequences are SGHRS and YFSETQ. Written as DNA, the CDR3 is TGCGCCAGCAAAGGTAGTAGCGGGAGGATCAATGAGCAGTTCTTC. Protein product: CASKGSSGRINEQFF.

This clonotype has only a few counts. CDR3 sequence (DNA): TGCAGTGCTAGAGTTCTCACTAGCGGGGGTAGGACCGGGGAGCTGTTTTTT. It translates to CSARVLTSGGRTGELFF. V usage is TRBV20-1 and J usage is TRBJ2-2; TRBD2 aligns across 11 bases. CDR3 length equals 17 residues. Trimming cost V 1 base and J 5 bases; bases outside gene matches: 9. CDR1 is DFQATT and CDR2 is SNEGSKA in the germline V gene (reference sequence).

This clonotype has only a few counts. This CDR3 reads CASLTGFSYNEQFF. The CDR3 region has the DNA TGTGCCAGCCTGACAGGTTTCTCCTACAATGAGCAGTTCTTC. The chain has TRBV28 and TRBJ2-1; tentative D call: TRBD1 (6 bases). Germline CDR1 and CDR2: MDHEN and SYDVKM. The CDR3 consists of 14 residues. V was clipped by 8 bases and J by 0 bases, with 11 bases between them.

This clonotype was seen at least ten times. The V call is TRBV20-1, the J call TRBJ2-1, with TRBD2 as a possible D gene (5 bases). V lost 0 bases and J lost 14, with 29 bases in between. CDR3 length equals 17 residues. Germline V lookup: CDR1 DFQATT, CDR2 SNEGSKA (reference sequence). This chain's CDR3 is CSARDWSSNRGGGGEFF. DNA for the CDR3: TGCAGTGCTAGAGATTGGAGTTCTAACCGAGGTGGAGGTGGGGAGTTCTTC.

The chain links TRBV4-3 to TRBJ2-1; weak D call: TRBD2 (6 bases). Germline assignment: CDR1 LGHNA and CDR2 YSLEER. V lost 5 bases, J lost 0 bases, and 11 bases lay in between. This CDR3 has 15 residues. The CDR3 here is CASSKAGHSYNEQFF. In nucleotides, the CDR3 is TGCGCCAGCAGCAAGGCGGGGCACTCCTACAATGAGCAGTTCTTC.

This clonotype was picked up a small number of times. The rearrangement uses TRBV5-8 and TRBJ1-6; D possibly corresponds to TRBD1 (5 bases). V was cut by 5 bases and J by 8 bases, with 11 bases left in between. Germline V gene sequence: CDR1 SGHTS, CDR2 YDEGEE. The CDR3 has 13 residues. CDR3 sequence reads: CASRWGSDSPLHF. DNA of the CDR3: TGTGCCAGCAGATGGGGCTCCGATTCACCCCTCCACTTT.

This clonotype was seen only a few times. The genes are TRBV4-1 and TRBJ2-6; D remains unclear. The V and J ends lost 0 bases and 2 bases respectively, with 2 bases between them. This CDR3 has 14 residues. Germline CDR1 and CDR2: MGHRA and YSYEKL. The CDR3 reads CASSQEAGANVLTF. CDR3 DNA sequence: TGCGCCAGCAGCCAAGAGGCTGGGGCCAACGTCCTGACTTTC.

This chain links TRBV28 with TRBJ2-6, with 11 bases fitting TRBD1. The CDR3 contains 17 residues. Germline CDR1 and CDR2: MDHEN and SYDVKM. V dropped 6 bases and J dropped 3; count of bases not matched to a gene: 7. This chain's CDR3 is CASSNGQGANGANVLTF. The CDR3 DNA reads as TGTGCCAGCAGCAACGGACAGGGGGCAAATGGGGCCAACGTCCTGACTTTC.